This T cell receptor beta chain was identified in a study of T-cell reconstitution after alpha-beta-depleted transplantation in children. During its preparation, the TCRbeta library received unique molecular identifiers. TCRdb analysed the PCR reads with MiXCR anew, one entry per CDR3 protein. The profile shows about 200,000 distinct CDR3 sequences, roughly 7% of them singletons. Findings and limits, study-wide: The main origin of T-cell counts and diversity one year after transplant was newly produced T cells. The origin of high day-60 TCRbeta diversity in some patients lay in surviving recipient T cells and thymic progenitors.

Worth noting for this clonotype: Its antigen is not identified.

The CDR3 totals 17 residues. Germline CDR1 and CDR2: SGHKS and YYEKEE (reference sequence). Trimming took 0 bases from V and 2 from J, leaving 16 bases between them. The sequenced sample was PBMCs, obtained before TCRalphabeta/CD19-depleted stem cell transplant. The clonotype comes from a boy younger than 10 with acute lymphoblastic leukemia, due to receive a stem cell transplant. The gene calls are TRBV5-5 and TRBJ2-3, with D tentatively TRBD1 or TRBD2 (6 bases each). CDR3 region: CASSLEWGALHTDTQYF. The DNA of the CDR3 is TGTGCCAGCAGCTTGGAGTGGGGGGCCCTACACACAGATACGCAGTATTTT.